This TCR beta chain was observed in a study of cytomegalovirus exposure and HLA in healthy donors. The protocol was immunoSEQ multiplex PCR, while the TCRdb copy is restricted to in-frame clones and leaves out a portion. Found here are hundreds of thousands of clones, more than 75% of them singletons; the top ten hold 1.2%. Study results and caveats: Specificity of a few CMV-associated chains for CMV antigens was verified in vitro. Rarity held for most TCR sequences, but there were some public TCRs that occurred in many donors.

The CDR3 has 13 residues. Germline V CDR1 and CDR2: MDHEN, SYDVKM. This clone appeared once. The antigen remains unidentified. The chain uses TRBV28 and TRBJ2-1; possibly TRBD2 for D (6 bases). This sequence originates from a woman in her 30s in good health and CMV-seropositive. Material: PBMCs. The CDR3 sequence: CASLAPTYNEQFF. The CDR3 coding sequence is TGTGCTTCACTAGCACCGACCTACAATGAGCAGTTCTTC.